The 4 T cell receptor beta chains below all came from one sample that was sequenced in a study of vaccination effects on CD4 cells after COVID-19. Ahead of sequencing, the ViraFEST assay grew antigen-specific CD4+ T cells using viral peptide pools. At the end of over 8 days of culture, CD4+ T cells were isolated. Recipients of the vaccine had no prior SARS-CoV-2 infection and negative nucleocapsid antibodies. No antigen is known for these receptors. Libraries were prepared by immunoSEQ multiplex PCR; TCRdb keeps only in-frame clonotypes and omits some of them. This table has 50,000 to 60,000 clones, roughly two thirds appearing once. The source material was CD4+ T cells from PBMCs cultured with SARS-CoV-2 spike peptides, sampled before COVID-19 vaccination. The receptor set was obtained from a human donor who received a COVID-19 vaccine.

This chain joins TRBV3-1 (or the pseudogene TRBV3-2) and TRBJ2-1; D gene uncertain. This CDR3 contains 13 residues. In germline, CDR1 is LGHDT, CDR2 YNNKEL (reference sequence). The ends were cut back, 4 bases at V and 1 base at J, with 5 bases in the middle. The CDR3: CASSRGSYNEQFF. Here the CDR3 DNA reads TGTGCCAGCAGCCGGGGTTCCTACAATGAGCAGTTCTTC.

The rearrangement uses TRBV28 and TRBJ2-1; D tentatively reads TRBD1 or TRBD2 (5 bases each). Trimming took off 7 bases at V and 4 bases at J, with 14 bases between the two ends. Germline V CDR1 and CDR2: MDHEN, SYDVKM. The CDR3 runs to 14 residues. The CDR3 protein is CASTPTGRYNEQFF. In DNA, the CDR3 is TGTGCCAGCACCCCAACGGGGCGGTACAATGAGCAGTTCTTC.

This chain links TRBV18 with TRBJ2-7; D gene ambiguous. This CDR3 is built from 13 residues. Germline values: CDR1 KGHSH, CDR2 LQKENI. V gave up 2 bases and J gave up 6 bases, with 11 bases separating them. CDR3 bases: TGTGCCAGCTCACCAGGGGATGTACGCGAGCAGTACTTC. This gives the protein CASSPGDVREQYF. Complete variable domain (other parts from reference TRBV18 and TRBJ2-7): NAGVMQNPRHLVRRRGQEARLRCSPMKGHSHVYWYRQLPEEGLKFMVYLQKENIIDESGMPKERFSAEFPKEGPSILRIQQVVRGDSAAYFCASSPGDVREQYFGPGTRLTVT.

CDR3 amino acids: CASRDSGFRYEQYF. CDR3 sequence (DNA): TGTGCCAGCCGCGATTCAGGATTTCGGTACGAGCAGTACTTC. The chain joins TRBV7-9 to TRBJ2-7; D remains unclear. The germline V gene has CDR1 SEHNR and CDR2 FQNEAQ (reference sequence). There are 14 residues in the CDR3. V lost 8 bases and J 4 bases, leaving 18 bases between the germline ends.